The text below deals with one T cell receptor (beta chain). Its binding antigen is unknown. There are no base qualities to consult, and no much larger clone falls within one base. Looking up the germline V gene yields CDR1 SNHLY and CDR2 FYNNEI. The germline ends are 9 bases apart after V is trimmed by 8 bases and J by 2 bases. From cysteine to phenylalanine, the CDR3 is 12 amino acids long. CDR3 DNA is the only sequence kept; it has 36 bases, read in frame from the first base. One collaborating source in Seattle enrolled patients while the patients were actively infected and followed the patients over time throughout the course of disease. Collaborating institutions collected whole blood in K2EDTA tubes following their own protocols. Collaborator samples were shipped for TCRbeta analysis as frozen whole blood, isolated PBMCs, or DNA extracted from either sample type. The data were obtained in a study of blood T cell repertoires in COVID-19 (dated by TCRdb to the early 2020s). Study-wide context: The collaborator samples originated in the United States, Italy and Spain and spanned the acute and convalescent phases of COVID-19. The prospective study material was composed of cDNA or gDNA derived from T cells, B-cell-depleted T cells, or PBMCs. Where available, HLA class I and class II types were obtained from metadata supplied by the sample provider rather than from assay-based typing. Deeply sampled blood TCRbeta repertoires from subjects exposed to, actively infected with, or recovered from COVID-19 were included in the dataset. The repertoires were made available in a free public database intended to serve as a resource for research on the immune response to SARS-CoV-2. The samples were drawn from the first 160 participants of the ongoing ImmuneRACE study and from 950 to 1,500 subjects provided by 6 global collaborators. Sample metadata almost always included a de-identified subject ID, COVID-19 status, age in years and sex. Broader findings and caveats from the paper: How much clinical and demographic metadata was included differed by source and by participant, and the metadata was provided uncurated.

The immunoSEQ Assay, a bias-controlled multiplex PCR, was used to amplify TCRbeta CDR3 regions from genomic DNA. Regarding the original processing steps: Within the assay, amplification of reference gene primers was used to estimate how many nucleated cells each sample contained. To quantify the absolute abundance of each unique TCRbeta CDR3 rearrangement, sequence reads were collapsed and filtered. For each sample, productive Simpson clonality was calculated as the square root of Simpson's diversity index across productive rearrangements. TCRdb carries this immuneACCESS record with in-frame sequences only. Its versions omit some clonotypes, under half of them owing to an unresolved V gene in the studies checked, with the rest unexplained. From that table come the V and J calls and clone size; the DNA was used to work out D and trimming. For this sample there are 150,000 to 200,000 clones; roughly 84% appear just once. The top ten clonotypes cover about 14% of the sample.

Recombination linked TRBV2 to TRBJ1-2; the D gene is possibly TRBD1, with 5 bases matching. This clonotype was obtained from a woman in her 70s with COVID-19, enrolled during active disease. What was sequenced was peripheral blood. The sequenced DNA is TGTGCCAGCGGGGGGGGGAACTATGGCTACACCTTC. Its protein is CASGGGNYGYTF.